The clone carrying this TCR beta chain was counted at least ten times. RNA transcripts gave rise to amplified TCR beta CDR3 regions. An initial round of RT-PCR targeting the TCR CDR3 relied on the HTBI primer set. TCRdb reanalysed the multiplex PCR reads using MiXCR and keeps one entry per CDR3 protein. Among 450,000 to 700,000 distinct CDR3 sequences listed, under 60% were seen once. The CDR3 covers 14 residues. Trimming cost V 3 bases and J 1 base, with 10 bases left between them. The germline V gene encodes CDR1 SGHRS and CDR2 YFSETQ. The data stem from a study of T cells in Graves' hyperthyroidism and ophthalmopathy.

The TCR was taken from an adult woman with Graves' disease, either hyperthyroidism or ophthalmopathy (not recorded which). The rearrangement joins TRBV5-1 to TRBJ1-1, with D uncertain. Sequenced sample: peripheral blood or thyroid tissue (not recorded which). Here the CDR3 reads CASSWDGENTEAFF. The CDR3 bases are TGCGCCAGCAGCTGGGATGGGGAGAACACTGAAGCTTTCTTT. Drawing the rest from reference TRBV5-1 and TRBJ1-1, the complete variable domain is KAGVTQTPRYLIKTRGQQVTLSCSPISGHRSVSWYQQTPGQGLQFLFEYFSETQRNKGNFPGRFSGRQFSNSRSEMNVSTLELGDSALYLCASSWDGENTEAFFGQGTRLTVV.